Listed below are T cell receptor beta chains from one sample, sequenced in a study of monozygotic twins with inflammatory bowel disease. TCRdb reprocessed the 5' RACE reads, keeping one entry per CDR3 protein, no DNA. The specimen's table records about 440,000 distinct CDR3 sequences. Source material: blood. All receptors come from a human donor with ulcerative colitis or Crohn's disease, or a healthy co-twin of an affected twin (not recorded which). Both conserved end residues are part of each CDR3.

j_gene: TRBJ2-1
v_gene: TRBV12-3/TRBV12-4
CDR3aa: CASSLAPGTSGGRSYNEQFF

j_gene: TRBJ2-3
v_gene: TRBV25-1
CDR3aa: CASSDSGGGTDTQYF

j_gene: TRBJ1-1
v_gene: TRBV28
CDR3aa: CASSPQAGGNTEAFF

j_gene: TRBJ2-3
v_gene: TRBV7-9
CDR3aa: CASSSSGSTDTQYF

j_gene: TRBJ2-7
v_gene: TRBV4-3
CDR3aa: CASSRGGEGQQYF

j_gene: TRBJ2-1
v_gene: TRBV11-3
CDR3aa: CASSFERGSKGISEQFF

j_gene: TRBJ2-1
v_gene: TRBV20-1
CDR3aa: CSAAKGTGIREQFF

j_gene: TRBJ2-2
v_gene: TRBV6-1
CDR3aa: CASKVDRGQAGELFF

j_gene: TRBJ2-7
v_gene: TRBV7-2
CDR3aa: CASSLGDRGFYEQYF

j_gene: TRBJ2-1
v_gene: TRBV7-2
CDR3aa: CASSLDVLAGGGRFF

j_gene: TRBJ1-2
v_gene: TRBV5-6
CDR3aa: CASSLDRVAVNGYTF

j_gene: TRBJ2-2
v_gene: TRBV5-1
CDR3aa: CASSLEQGFLGTGELFF

j_gene: TRBJ2-1
v_gene: TRBV18
CDR3aa: CASSPRRVLSSYNEQFF

j_gene: TRBJ2-4
v_gene: TRBV5-1
CDR3aa: CASSLGESRVGALDKNIQYF

j_gene: TRBJ1-5
v_gene: TRBV18
CDR3aa: CASSPSGGDQPQHF

j_gene: TRBJ2-7
v_gene: TRBV20-1
CDR3aa: CSAVPGLAGYEQYF

j_gene: TRBJ2-3
v_gene: TRBV24-1
CDR3aa: CATRRGSTDTQYF

j_gene: TRBJ2-2
v_gene: TRBV6-1
CDR3aa: CAIPPHTKNTGELFF

j_gene: TRBJ1-6
v_gene: TRBV3-1
CDR3aa: CASSQEKSPLHF

j_gene: TRBJ2-4
v_gene: TRBV5-1
CDR3aa: CASSSGTQAKNIQYF

j_gene: TRBJ1-2
v_gene: TRBV29-1
CDR3aa: CSVESTAYRHGYTF

j_gene: TRBJ2-1
v_gene: TRBV7-8
CDR3aa: CASSLLSGDHSYNEQFF

j_gene: TRBJ1-2
v_gene: TRBV7-9
CDR3aa: CAGSTGTGTGYTF

j_gene: TRBJ2-7
v_gene: TRBV7-6
CDR3aa: CASSPGTSGSFLGYEQYF

j_gene: TRBJ2-3
v_gene: TRBV29-1
CDR3aa: CSVEGQRGGRDTQYF

j_gene: TRBJ2-2
v_gene: TRBV2
CDR3aa: CASGGQGNTGELFF

j_gene: TRBJ1-6
v_gene: TRBV4-3
CDR3aa: CASSQDVGQSSYNSPLHF

j_gene: TRBJ1-1
v_gene: TRBV7-8
CDR3aa: CASSLGPQGAKTEAFF